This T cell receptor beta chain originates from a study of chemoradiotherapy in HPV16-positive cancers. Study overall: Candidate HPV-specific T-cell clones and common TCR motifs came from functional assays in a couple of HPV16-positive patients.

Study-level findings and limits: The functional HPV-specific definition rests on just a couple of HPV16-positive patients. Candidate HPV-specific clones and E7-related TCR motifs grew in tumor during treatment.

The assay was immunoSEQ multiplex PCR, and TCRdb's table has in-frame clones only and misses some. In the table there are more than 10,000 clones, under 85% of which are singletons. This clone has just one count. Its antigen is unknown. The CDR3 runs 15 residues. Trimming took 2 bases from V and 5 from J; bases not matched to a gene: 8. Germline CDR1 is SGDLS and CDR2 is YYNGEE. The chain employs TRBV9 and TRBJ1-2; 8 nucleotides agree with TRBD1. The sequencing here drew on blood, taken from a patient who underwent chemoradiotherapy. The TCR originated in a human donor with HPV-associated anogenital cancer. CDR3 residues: CASSVDRVGWYGYTF. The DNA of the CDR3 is TGTGCCAGCAGCGTGGACAGGGTTGGATGGTATGGCTACACCTTC. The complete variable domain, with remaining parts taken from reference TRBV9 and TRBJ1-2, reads DSGVTQTPKHLITATGQRVTLRCSPRSGDLSVYWYQQSLDQGLQFLIQYYNGEERAKGNILERFSAQQFPDLHSELNLSSLELGDSALYFCASSVDRVGWYGYTFGSGTRLTVV.